These T cell receptor beta chains were read from a single sample in a study of blood T cell repertoires in COVID-19. Measured with immunoSEQ multiplex PCR; TCRdb has only the in-frame clones, and not every one. Here the sample spans roughly 280,000 clones, 70% to 90% being singletons. Sequencing was performed on peripheral blood. Receptor source: a man aged 55-75 years who had recovered from COVID-19. CDR3s include the opening cysteine and the closing phenylalanine or tryptophan. A D gene is named only where the DNA matches it firmly. Some rows have no size entry. The others give once, few or many, or a class for an expanded clone.

V	size	D	J	CDR3	DNA
TRBV19	.	.	TRBJ2-5	CASSHFPETQYF	TGTGCCAGTAGCCATTTCCCAGAGACCCAGTACTTC
TRBV6-2/TRBV6-3	.	.	TRBJ1-4	CASSYFPGQTNEKLFF	TGTGCCAGCAGTTATTTCCCCGGACAAACTAATGAAAAACTGTTTTTT
TRBV9	.	TRBD1	TRBJ2-2	CASSATGVAGELFF	TGTGCCAGCAGCGCGACAGGGGTGGCCGGGGAGCTGTTTTTT
TRBV9	.	.	TRBJ2-1	CASSVATGPQGNEQFF	TGTGCCAGCAGCGTAGCTACAGGCCCACAAGGGAATGAGCAGTTCTTC
TRBV7-8	.	.	TRBJ1-2	CASSSNSFVTYGYTF	TGTGCCAGCAGCTCAAACAGTTTTGTTACCTATGGCTACACCTTC
TRBV29-1	.	TRBD1	TRBJ2-7	CSVEPAQGSYEQYF	TGCAGCGTTGAACCTGCACAGGGGAGCTACGAGCAGTACTTC
TRBV2	once	TRBD2	TRBJ2-5	CASSEASGQETQYF	TGTGCCAGCAGTGAGGCTAGCGGCCAAGAGACCCAGTACTTC
TRBV24-1	.	.	TRBJ1-5	CATSAGVAQPQHF	TGTGCCACCAGTGCCGGGGTGGCTCAGCCCCAGCATTTT
TRBV27	.	TRBD1	TRBJ2-3	CASSTRQGAQSTDTQYF	TGTGCCAGCAGTACACGACAGGGGGCGCAGAGCACAGATACGCAGTATTTT
TRBV5-1	.	.	TRBJ2-2	CASSLALRGPTGELFF	TGCGCCAGCAGCTTGGCCTTAAGGGGCCCCACCGGGGAGCTGTTTTTT
TRBV7-2	.	.	TRBJ2-3	CASSPGHSTDTQYF	TGTGCCAGCAGCCCGGGACATAGCACAGATACGCAGTATTTT
TRBV6-6	.	.	TRBJ1-1	CASSYSQGGAFF	TGTGCCAGCAGTTACTCGCAGGGCGGCGCTTTCTTT
TRBV7-6	.	TRBD2	TRBJ2-7	CASSLVVAGESEQYF	TGTGCCAGCAGCTTAGTAGTAGCGGGAGAGAGCGAGCAGTACTTC
TRBV11-2	.	.	TRBJ2-5	CASSSSSTQYF	TGTGCCAGCAGCTCGTCGTCCACCCAGTACTTC
TRBV7-6	.	TRBD2	TRBJ2-3	CASSLEVPSGSTDTQYF	TGTGCCAGCAGCTTAGAGGTTCCTAGCGGGAGCACAGATACGCAGTATTTT
TRBV9	.	.	TRBJ2-2	CASSLQDSLTPWELFF	TGTGCCAGCAGCCTACAAGACAGTCTCACCCCCTGGGAGCTGTTTTTT
TRBV18	few	TRBD1	TRBJ2-7	CASSPSKGAGLEQYF	TGTGCCAGCTCACCATCAAAGGGGGCAGGTCTCGAGCAGTACTTC
TRBV5-1	few	.	TRBJ1-6	CASSSSQGGNSPLHF	TGCGCCAGCAGCTCCAGCCAGGGTGGGAATTCACCCCTCCACTTT
TRBV5-1	.	.	TRBJ2-7	CASAMGQWTYEQYF	TGCGCCAGCGCCATGGGCCAGTGGACCTACGAGCAGTACTTC
TRBV3-1/TRBV3-2	.	.	TRBJ1-4	CASSQHGSGDREKLFF	TGTGCCAGCAGCCAACATGGGTCAGGGGATCGGGAAAAACTGTTTTTT
TRBV15	few	.	TRBJ2-7	CATSRVRGASWYEQYF	TGTGCCACCAGCAGAGTGCGGGGAGCTAGCTGGTACGAGCAGTACTTC
TRBV7-3	.	TRBD1	TRBJ2-2	CASSPTALQGWDTGELFF	TGTGCCAGCAGCCCCACTGCCCTACAGGGGTGGGACACCGGGGAGCTGTTTTTT
TRBV5-4	.	.	TRBJ2-7	CASSYQGGEQYF	TGTGCCAGCAGCTACCAGGGTGGGGAGCAGTACTTC
TRBV18	.	TRBD1	TRBJ1-2	CASSPRGQGAYYGYTF	TGTGCCAGCTCACCTAGGGGACAGGGGGCGTACTATGGCTACACCTTC
TRBV28	.	.	TRBJ2-1	CASRPDRSSYNEQFF	TGTGCCAGCAGGCCCGACCGGAGCTCCTACAATGAGCAGTTCTTC
TRBV18	.	TRBD1	TRBJ2-7	CASSPDRGSYEQYF	TGTGCCAGCTCACCCGACAGGGGATCCTACGAGCAGTACTTC
TRBV14	.	TRBD2	TRBJ2-5	CASSQGLAGTWYQETQYF	TGTGCCAGCAGCCAAGGACTAGCGGGGACCTGGTACCAAGAGACCCAGTACTTC
TRBV27	.	.	TRBJ2-7	CASSLRPSMGPSYEQYF	TGTGCCAGCAGTTTAAGGCCCTCAATGGGGCCTTCCTACGAGCAGTACTTC
TRBV6-1	.	.	TRBJ2-1	CASSEPGAGNEQFF	TGTGCCAGCAGTGAACCCGGGGCGGGGAATGAGCAGTTCTTC
TRBV7-9	.	.	TRBJ2-7	CASSAGPGEQYF	TGTGCCAGCAGCGCAGGGCCCGGGGAGCAGTACTTC
TRBV5-4	.	.	TRBJ1-6	CASSLNSDSPLHF	TGTGCCAGCAGCTTGAATTCCGATTCACCCCTCCACTTT
TRBV6-5	.	.	TRBJ1-5	CASRAGIVGNQPQHF	TGTGCCAGCAGGGCAGGGATCGTTGGGAATCAGCCCCAGCATTTT
TRBV2	.	.	TRBJ1-2	CASSGAILWGYTF	TGTGCCAGCAGTGGGGCGATTCTGTGGGGCTACACCTTC
TRBV12-3/TRBV12-4	.	.	TRBJ1-6	CASSRTENSPLHF	TGTGCCAGCAGCCGGACAGAGAATTCACCCCTCCACTTT
TRBV12-5	.	TRBD2	TRBJ2-2	CASGAGGSNTGELFF	TGTGCTAGTGGAGCGGGAGGGTCGAACACCGGGGAGCTGTTTTTT
TRBV5-1	.	.	TRBJ1-6	CASSQYGNSPLHF	TGCGCCAGCAGCCAATACGGGAATTCACCCCTCCACTTT